The rows below give T cell receptor beta chains drawn from one sample of a study of OX40 agonist ivuxolimab in advanced cancers. TCRdb keeps only in-frame clones here, not all; method: immunoSEQ multiplex PCR. The sample lists just over 80,000 clones, roughly 84% occurring once. Sequencing used CD4+ or CD8+ T cells sorted from blood, obtained in a trial of the OX40 agonist ivuxolimab. Receptor source: an adult with an advanced solid tumor such as melanoma, head and neck, liver or kidney cancer. Each CDR3 is given with its conserved first and last residue. A D gene is named only where the DNA matches it firmly. Where a row states a size, it is once, few, many or the class of an expanded clone; other rows omit it.

v_call	j_call	d_call	clone_size	cdr3_length	cdr3_aa	cdr3_nt
TRBV28	TRBJ1-5	-	-	16	CASSNTGQFRNQPQHF	TGTGCCAGCAGTAACACTGGACAGTTCCGCAATCAGCCCCAGCATTTT
TRBV19	TRBJ1-2	-	-	12	CASRTATWGYTF	TGTGCCAGTAGAACCGCGACCTGGGGCTACACCTTC
TRBV27	TRBJ1-4	-	-	15	CASSFGLATNEKLFF	TGTGCCAGCAGTTTCGGTCTTGCAACTAATGAAAAACTGTTTTTT
TRBV5-4	TRBJ1-2	-	-	17	CASGRQKERGTSGGYTF	TGTGCCAGCGGCCGACAAAAAGAAAGGGGGACCTCGGGTGGCTACACCTTC
TRBV6-6	TRBJ1-6	-	once	15	CASSLGGSGNSPLHF	TGTGCCAGCTCGTTGGGGGGCTCAGGGAATTCACCCCTCCACTTT
TRBV7-9	TRBJ2-1	-	-	13	CASTPTSGTYEFF	TGTGCCAGCACCCCCACATCCGGGACCTATGAGTTCTTC
TRBV28	TRBJ1-1	-	-	16	CASSSDRRAGTTEAFF	TGTGCCAGCAGTTCTGACAGGAGGGCGGGTACCACTGAAGCTTTCTTT
TRBV7-2	TRBJ2-1	TRBD1	-	15	CASSPVRGHNYEQFF	TGTGCCAGCAGCCCCGTTAGGGGGCATAATTATGAGCAGTTCTTC
TRBV27	TRBJ1-4	-	few	14	CASSLLSTNEKLFF	TGTGCCAGCAGTTTACTATCAACTAATGAAAAACTGTTTTTT
TRBV18	TRBJ1-5	-	-	13	CASSPGGNQPQHF	TGTGCCAGCTCGCCCGGGGGGAATCAGCCCCAGCATTTT
TRBV30	TRBJ2-7	-	-	17	CAWSVQAGGEGTYEQYF	TGTGCCTGGAGTGTGCAAGCTGGGGGTGAGGGAACCTACGAGCAGTACTTC
TRBV15	TRBJ1-4	TRBD1	-	15	CATSRPRQGVGKLFF	TGTGCCACCAGCAGACCCCGACAGGGGGTAGGGAAACTGTTTTTT
TRBV7-2	TRBJ1-3	-	-	17	CASSLGPGRSSGNTIYF	TGTGCCAGCAGCTTAGGTCCGGGACGGAGCTCTGGAAACACCATATATTTT
TRBV30	TRBJ2-7	-	-	13	CAWSRGSSYEQYF	TGTGCCTGGAGTAGGGGGAGCTCCTACGAGCAGTACTTC
TRBV9	TRBJ2-5	-	-	13	CASSVGTQETQYF	TGTGCCAGCAGCGTAGGGACTCAAGAGACCCAGTACTTC
TRBV29-1	TRBJ1-3	-	-	15	CSVGYGREGGNTIYF	TGCAGCGTTGGGTATGGCAGGGAAGGTGGAAACACCATATATTTT
TRBV4-3	TRBJ2-1	TRBD2	-	16	CASSQVPGGSYNEQFF	TGCGCCAGCAGCCAAGTCCCGGGAGGGTCCTACAATGAGCAGTTCTTC
TRBV7-2	TRBJ1-1	-	-	13	CASSLAVHAEAFF	TGTGCCAGCAGCTTAGCTGTTCACGCTGAAGCTTTCTTT
TRBV11-2	TRBJ1-2	-	-	13	CASRRTENYGYTF	TGTGCCAGCAGACGGACGGAAAACTATGGCTACACCTTC
TRBV28	TRBJ2-3	TRBD2	-	17	CASSATGWGGRTDTQYF	TGTGCCAGCAGTGCTACCGGGTGGGGGGGTCGGACAGATACGCAGTATTTT
TRBV28	TRBJ2-5	-	once	12	CAAGLPHSTQYF	TGTGCCGCCGGGCTTCCTCATAGTACCCAGTACTTC
TRBV6-1	TRBJ1-2	-	once	13	CASSRTGLDGYTF	TGTGCCAGCAGTCGAACAGGGTTGGATGGCTACACCTTC
TRBV7-2	TRBJ1-1	-	-	13	CASSLEGNTEAFF	TGTGCCAGCAGCTTAGAGGGTAACACTGAAGCTTTCTTT
TRBV18	TRBJ2-1	TRBD2	-	14	CASSGTSGINEQFF	TGTGCCAGCTCAGGGACTAGCGGGATCAATGAGCAGTTCTTC
TRBV6-1	TRBJ2-3	-	-	15	CASSEGLSRADTQYF	TGTGCCAGCAGTGAAGGACTATCTCGGGCAGATACGCAGTATTTT
TRBV6-6	TRBJ2-3	TRBD1	-	14	CASSFKQGTDTQYF	TGTGCCAGCAGTTTTAAACAGGGGACAGATACGCAGTATTTT
TRBV25-1	TRBJ2-2	TRBD1	-	14	CASGDRGPTGELFF	TGTGCCAGCGGGGACAGGGGGCCAACCGGGGAGCTGTTTTTT
TRBV18	TRBJ1-6	-	-	13	CASSPDGDSPLHF	TGTGCCAGCTCACCGGACGGGGATTCACCCCTCCACTTT
TRBV30	TRBJ2-6	-	few	16	CAWRKSRTSGANVLTF	TGTGCCTGGAGGAAATCCCGTACCTCTGGGGCCAACGTCCTGACTTTC
TRBV5-1	TRBJ1-1	-	-	13	CASSFVQGTEAFF	TGCGCCAGCAGCTTCGTGCAGGGAACCGAAGCTTTCTTT
TRBV5-8	TRBJ2-1	-	-	13	CASRGTRYNEQFF	TGTGCCAGCAGGGGGACTCGCTACAATGAGCAGTTCTTC
TRBV7-9	TRBJ1-4	-	-	14	CASSVERANEKLFF	TGTGCCAGCAGCGTCGAGAGGGCTAATGAAAAACTGTTTTTT
TRBV5-4	TRBJ2-7	TRBD2	-	17	CASSFRLRREASYEQYF	TGTGCCAGCAGCTTTCGGCTTCGGCGGGAGGCCTCCTACGAGCAGTACTTC
TRBV28	TRBJ2-5	-	-	11	CASSLGLRQYF	TGTGCCAGCAGTTTAGGGTTACGGCAGTACTTC
TRBV19	TRBJ1-1	TRBD1	-	15	CASSMWSTGDTEAFF	TGTGCCAGTAGTATGTGGTCGACAGGGGACACTGAAGCTTTCTTT
TRBV6-5	TRBJ1-2	-	-	11	CASTNGRGYTF	TGTGCCAGCACCAACGGACGTGGCTACACCTTC
TRBV5-8	TRBJ2-6	-	-	18	CASSVRQGWGAGANVLTF	TGTGCCAGCAGCGTGAGACAAGGTTGGGGGGCTGGGGCCAACGTCCTGACTTTC
TRBV18	TRBJ2-2	-	-	12	CASSPDTGELFF	TGTGCCAGCTCACCGGACACCGGGGAGCTGTTTTTT
TRBV14	TRBJ1-6	TRBD1	-	15	CASSPRDRGHSPLHF	TGTGCCAGCAGCCCTCGTGACAGGGGTCATTCACCCCTCCACTTT
TRBV14	TRBJ1-1	-	few	14	CASSHPGMNTEAFF	TGTGCCAGCAGCCATCCAGGGATGAACACTGAAGCTTTCTTT
TRBV6-5	TRBJ1-2	TRBD1	-	13	CASRPTGDYGYTF	TGTGCCAGCAGACCAACAGGGGACTATGGCTACACCTTC
TRBV6-5	TRBJ1-2	-	-	14	CASSYYRGGYGYTF	TGTGCCAGCAGTTACTATCGGGGTGGCTATGGCTACACCTTC
TRBV9	TRBJ2-6	-	-	19	CASSARDILTPSGANVLTF	TGTGCCAGCAGCGCCCGGGACATCCTAACACCCTCTGGGGCCAACGTCCTGACTTTC
TRBV7-9	TRBJ1-1	-	-	15	CASSLVGRVGTEAFF	TGTGCCAGCAGCTTAGTCGGGCGAGTAGGCACTGAAGCTTTCTTT
TRBV6-5	TRBJ2-2	-	-	16	CASSFAGTTNTGELFF	TGTGCCAGCAGTTTTGCCGGGACAACGAACACCGGGGAGCTGTTTTTT
TRBV7-2	TRBJ2-2	-	-	15	CASSLGERRTGELFF	TGTGCCAGCAGCTTGGGGGAACGGAGGACCGGGGAGCTGTTTTTT
TRBV5-1	TRBJ1-2	-	-	15	CASSLGFNADYGYTF	TGCGCCAGCAGCTTGGGGTTCAACGCCGACTATGGCTACACCTTC
TRBV6-1	TRBJ2-4	-	few	15	CASTPMGSKGDIQYF	TGTGCCAGCACCCCCATGGGGTCCAAAGGGGACATTCAGTACTTC
TRBV28	TRBJ1-1	-	-	14	CASSLGAMNTEAFF	TGTGCCAGCAGTTTGGGGGCTATGAACACTGAAGCTTTCTTT
TRBV18	TRBJ1-2	-	-	14	CASSPTRTAYGYTF	TGTGCCAGCTCACCGACGAGGACAGCATATGGCTACACCTTC
TRBV5-1	TRBJ1-4	-	-	17	CASSLGQGRYSGKKLFF	TGCGCCAGCAGCTTGGGGCAGGGAAGATACAGTGGGAAGAAACTGTTTTTT
TRBV5-1	TRBJ2-5	-	-	16	CASSLEVGTSGGTQYF	TGCGCCAGCAGCTTGGAGGTCGGGACCTCTGGGGGGACCCAGTACTTC
TRBV7-9	TRBJ2-5	TRBD2	-	14	CASMGGRAPETQYF	TGTGCCAGCATGGGCGGGAGGGCCCCAGAGACCCAGTACTTC
TRBV5-4	TRBJ2-1	-	once	13	CASSLRSYNEQFF	TGTGCCAGCAGCTTGCGATCCTACAATGAGCAGTTCTTC